The 16 T cell receptor beta chains below come from one sample, sequenced in a study of spatial heterogeneity in lung cancer. Time point meaning: blood at routine non-recurrence follow-up after resection. The input material, whole RNA from tumor, nontumor lung or frozen PBMC, was sequenced unsorted. TCRdb fed the 5' RACE reads into MiXCR, producing one record per CDR3 protein. This table has 25,000 or so distinct CDR3 sequences, about 5.6% appearing once. The sequencing used PBMCs, collected at follow-up. All receptors derive from a male donor with early-stage non-small cell lung cancer.

This clonotype was counted at least ten times. V gene TRBV7-9 combines with J gene TRBJ1-2; 7 bases are shared with TRBD1. The CDR3 consists of 11 residues. The germline CDR1 and CDR2 sequences are SEHNR and FQNEAQ (reference sequence). V was pared by 1 base and J by 14 bases, with 4 bases of the junction left unmatched. In nucleotides, the CDR3 is TGTGCCAGCAGCTTAGAAGACAGGGAAACCTTC. This sequence encodes CASSLEDRETF.

In this sample, this clonotype turned up many times. The chain couples TRBV19 to TRBJ2-1, with 7 bases lining up with TRBD2. The CDR3 is 16 residues long. J gave up 7 bases and V 8 bases, and 17 bases lay outside the gene matches. The germline V gene has CDR1 LNHDA and CDR2 SQIVND (reference sequence). CDR3 protein: CASVKFAGAPSNEQFF. CDR3 sequence (DNA): TGTGCCAGTGTAAAGTTTGCGGGAGCCCCATCGAATGAGCAGTTCTTC.

Judged by abundance, this clonotype is medium-sized. This rearrangement joins TRBV20-1 to TRBJ2-3; D assignment may be TRBD1 or TRBD2 (5 bases each). This CDR3 is built from 17 residues. Trimming left V 5 bases short and J 4 bases short, with 25 bases between. From germline, CDR1 is DFQATT and CDR2 SNEGSKA (reference sequence). The CDR3 reads CSADRIPPGRLADTQYF. The CDR3, as DNA: TGCAGTGCTGACCGCATCCCTCCGGGACGGCTTGCAGATACGCAGTATTTT.

This clonotype is termed medium-sized. This chain links TRBV29-1 with TRBJ1-4, with D possibly TRBD1 on 6 matching bases. The germline V gene encodes CDR1 SQVTM and CDR2 ANQGSEA. V gave up 1 base and J gave up 7 bases, with 13 bases separating them. The CDR3 length is 14 residues. CDR3 region: CSVEGQAGLEKLFF. Here the CDR3 DNA reads TGCAGCGTTGAAGGACAGGCCGGTCTTGAAAAACTGTTTTTT.

This chain uses TRBV9 with TRBJ1-2; D is possibly TRBD1 (6 bases). V lost 0 bases to trimming and J lost 3 bases, with 15 bases between them. Germline V gene sequence: CDR1 SGDLS, CDR2 YYNGEE. The CDR3 totals 16 residues. The CDR3 DNA reads as TGTGCCAGCAGCGTAGGGCGGGGGCGCCTCGACTATGGCTACACCTTC. This sequence encodes CASSVGRGRLDYGYTF. Full variable domain (outside the CDR3, taken from reference TRBV9 and TRBJ1-2): DSGVTQTPKHLITATGQRVTLRCSPRSGDLSVYWYQQSLDQGLQFLIQYYNGEERAKGNILERFSAQQFPDLHSELNLSSLELGDSALYFCASSVGRGRLDYGYTFGSGTRLTVV.

This clonotype has ten or more counts. This sequence joins TRBV19 and TRBJ2-2, with 8 nucleotides matching TRBD1. The junction had 11 bases not matched to a gene; V was cut back by 6 bases and J by 5 bases. Germline CDR1 LNHDA, CDR2 SQIVND (reference sequence). The CDR3 runs 16 residues. CDR3 coding DNA: TGTGCCAGTAGGACCGGGACAGGATTGGGGACCGGGGAGCTGTTTTTT. Translated, it gives CASRTGTGLGTGELFF.

This clonotype was seen at least ten times. This sequence joins TRBV29-1 and TRBJ2-2; the match to TRBD2 covers 10 bases. The CDR3 extends over 15 amino acids. Trimming cost V 3 bases and J 4 bases; bases outside gene matches: 5. CDR1 is SQVTM and CDR2 is ANQGSEA in the germline V gene. The CDR3 coding sequence is TGCAGCGTTGAGTCCCGGACTAGCGGCACCGGGGAGCTGTTTTTT. It is translated as CSVESRTSGTGELFF.

This clonotype was counted ten times or more. CDR3 loop: CASSQGAYTEAFF. The CDR3 DNA follows: TGTGCCAGCAGTCAGGGGGCTTACACTGAAGCTTTCTTT. The chain employs TRBV12-3 or TRBV12-4 and TRBJ1-1, with 8 bases that match TRBD1. Trimming took 5 bases from V and 3 from J; bases not matched to a gene: 2. The CDR3 loop spans 13 amino acids.

The chain uses TRBV13 and TRBJ2-1; D is perhaps TRBD2 (6 bases). Germline assignment: CDR1 PRHDT and CDR2 FYEKMQ (reference sequence). The CDR3 is 13 residues long. Trimming removed 10 bases at V and 6 bases at J, with 16 bases between. CDR3 nucleotide sequence: TGTGCCACGGAGCAGTGGGGAGGCAATGAGCAGTTCTTC. This sequence encodes CATEQWGGNEQFF.

The chain employs TRBV29-1 and TRBJ2-3, with D possibly being TRBD2 (5 bases). The CDR3 has 13 residues. Trimming pared 7 bases from V and 0 bases from J, leaving 11 bases between. CDR1 and CDR2 (germline): SQVTM, ANQGSEA. CDR3 DNA sequence: TGCAGCGGGAGGACTTCTAGCACAGATACGCAGTATTTT. It encodes CSGRTSSTDTQYF.

This clonotype was seen only a few times. The chain has TRBV18 and TRBJ2-7, with 9 bases matching TRBD1. There are 14 residues in the CDR3. Trimming cost V 6 bases and J 3 bases; bases outside gene matches: 6. Germline CDR1 reads KGHSH; CDR2 reads LQKENI. CDR3 in amino acids: CASSPGQGYYEQYV. CDR3 sequence (DNA): TGTGCCAGCTCCCCGGGACAGGGCTACTACGAGCAGTACGTC.

The V gene is TRBV27, the J gene TRBJ1-1; D remains unclear. Germline CDR1 MNHEY, CDR2 SMNVEV (reference sequence). The germline V and J ends were trimmed by 3 bases and 3 bases, with 8 bases remaining between them. This CDR3 is built from 13 residues. This chain's CDR3 is CASSFRRDTEAFF. In DNA form, the CDR3 reads TGTGCCAGCAGTTTTCGGAGAGACACTGAAGCTTTCTTT.

In this sample, this clonotype turned up many times. This chain links TRBV12-3 or TRBV12-4 with TRBJ1-1; D remains ambiguous. The V end lost 5 bases, the J end lost 1 base, and 8 bases lay between the germline ends. The CDR3 extends over 13 amino acids. The chain's CDR3 is CASSPNPNTEAFF. The CDR3 DNA is TGTGCCAGCAGTCCCAATCCGAACACTGAAGCTTTCTTT.

As concerns this clonotype: Germline is not matched at one junction end, which may reflect a read error. The chain combines TRBV20-1 with TRBJ2-2; 7 bases are shared with TRBD1. This CDR3 has 15 amino acids. In germline, CDR1 is DFQATT, CDR2 SNEGSKA (reference sequence). CDR3 bases: TGCAGTGCCCCTACACAGGGGCGATTCACCGGGGAGCCGTTTTTT. Amino acids: CSAPTQGRFTGEPFF.

This CDR3 reads CASSQDRQGSGNTIYF. CDR3 in DNA: TGTGCCAGCAGCCAAGACCGACAGGGCTCTGGAAACACCATATATTTT. The chain employs TRBV4-2 and TRBJ1-3, with TRBD1 identical over 7 bases. With V trimmed by 0 bases and J by 0 bases, 2 bases remained unmatched. Germline loops: CDR1 LGHNA, CDR2 YNFKEQ. This CDR3 has 16 residues.

This clonotype was seen a handful of times. The chain carries TRBV19 and TRBJ2-7; tentatively, D is TRBD1 (5 bases). The CDR3 runs to 15 residues. Trimming cost V 4 bases and J 4 bases, with 17 bases left between them. Germline V gene data show CDR1 as LNHDA and CDR2 as SQIVND (reference sequence). The CDR3 sequence is CASSRTQGNPYEQYF. CDR3 in DNA: TGTGCCAGTAGTAGAACTCAGGGAAACCCATACGAGCAGTACTTC.